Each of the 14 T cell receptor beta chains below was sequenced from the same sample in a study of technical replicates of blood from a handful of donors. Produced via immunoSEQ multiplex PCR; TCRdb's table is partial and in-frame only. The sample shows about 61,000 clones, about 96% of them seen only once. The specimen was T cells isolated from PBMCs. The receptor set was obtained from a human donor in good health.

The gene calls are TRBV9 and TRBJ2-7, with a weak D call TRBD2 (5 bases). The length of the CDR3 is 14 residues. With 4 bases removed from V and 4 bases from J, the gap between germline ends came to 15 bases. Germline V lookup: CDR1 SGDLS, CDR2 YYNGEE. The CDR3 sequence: CASSIRSGGYEQYF. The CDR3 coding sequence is TGTGCCAGCAGCATCAGATCGGGCGGGTACGAGCAGTACTTC.

DNA of the CDR3: TGTGCCTGGCAAGGGGGGAACACTGAAGCTTTCTTT. This translates into CAWQGGNTEAFF. This chain uses TRBV30 with TRBJ1-1; weak D call: TRBD1 (6 bases). Germline-derived CDR1 and CDR2 are GTSNPN and SVGIG (reference sequence). The CDR3 is made up of 12 amino acids. V lost 5 bases and J 1 base, leaving 8 bases between the germline ends.

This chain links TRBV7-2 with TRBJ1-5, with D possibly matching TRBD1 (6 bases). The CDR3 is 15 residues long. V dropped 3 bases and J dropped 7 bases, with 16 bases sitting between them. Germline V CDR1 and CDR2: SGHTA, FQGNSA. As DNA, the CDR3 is TGTGCCAGCAGCTTGATTCAGGGGCGCGGGCAGCCCCAGCATTTT. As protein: CASSLIQGRGQPQHF.

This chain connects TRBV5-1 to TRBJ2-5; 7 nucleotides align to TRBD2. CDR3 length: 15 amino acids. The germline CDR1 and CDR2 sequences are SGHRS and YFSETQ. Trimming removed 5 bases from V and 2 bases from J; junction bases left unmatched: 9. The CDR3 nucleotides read TGCGCCAGCAGAACCGGGGAGGGCTTACAAGAGACCCAGTACTTC. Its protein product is CASRTGEGLQETQYF.

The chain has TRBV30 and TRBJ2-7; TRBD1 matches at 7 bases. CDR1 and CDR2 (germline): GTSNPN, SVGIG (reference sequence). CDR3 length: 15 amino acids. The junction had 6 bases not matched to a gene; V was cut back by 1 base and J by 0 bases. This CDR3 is CAWSGQGSTSYEQYF. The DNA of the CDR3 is TGTGCCTGGAGTGGACAGGGATCTACCTCCTACGAGCAGTACTTC.

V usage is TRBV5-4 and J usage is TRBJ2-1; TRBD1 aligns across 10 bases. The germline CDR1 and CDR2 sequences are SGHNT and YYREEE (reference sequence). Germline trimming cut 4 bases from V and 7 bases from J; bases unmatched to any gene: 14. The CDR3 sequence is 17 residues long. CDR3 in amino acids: CASSAGGDRGIGNEQFF. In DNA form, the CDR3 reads TGTGCCAGCAGCGCGGGCGGGGACAGGGGAATTGGGAATGAGCAGTTCTTC.

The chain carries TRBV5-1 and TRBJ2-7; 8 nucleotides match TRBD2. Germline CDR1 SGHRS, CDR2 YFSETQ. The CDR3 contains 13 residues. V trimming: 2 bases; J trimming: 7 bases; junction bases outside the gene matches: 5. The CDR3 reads CASSLSGSGEQYF. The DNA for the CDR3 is TGCGCCAGCAGCTTAAGCGGGAGTGGTGAGCAGTACTTC.

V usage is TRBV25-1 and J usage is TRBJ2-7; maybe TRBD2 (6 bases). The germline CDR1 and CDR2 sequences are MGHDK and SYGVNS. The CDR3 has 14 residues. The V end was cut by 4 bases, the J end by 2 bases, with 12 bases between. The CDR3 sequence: CASSAVGSPYEQYF. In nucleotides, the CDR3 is TGTGCCAGCAGTGCGGTCGGGAGTCCCTACGAGCAGTACTTC.

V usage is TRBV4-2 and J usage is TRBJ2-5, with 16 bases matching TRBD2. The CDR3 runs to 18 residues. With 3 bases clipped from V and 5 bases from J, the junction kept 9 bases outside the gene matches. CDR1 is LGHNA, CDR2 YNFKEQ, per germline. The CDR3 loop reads CASSQATGLAGGLETQYF. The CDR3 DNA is TGTGCCAGCAGCCAGGCCACGGGACTAGCGGGGGGGTTGGAGACCCAGTACTTC.

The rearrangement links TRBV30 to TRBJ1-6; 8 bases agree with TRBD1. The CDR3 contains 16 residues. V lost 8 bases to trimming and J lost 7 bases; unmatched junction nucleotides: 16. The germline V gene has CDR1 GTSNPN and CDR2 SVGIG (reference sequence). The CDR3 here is CAAPLLTGGSNSPLHF. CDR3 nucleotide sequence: TGTGCCGCGCCCCTCTTAACAGGGGGTTCCAATTCACCCCTCCACTTT.

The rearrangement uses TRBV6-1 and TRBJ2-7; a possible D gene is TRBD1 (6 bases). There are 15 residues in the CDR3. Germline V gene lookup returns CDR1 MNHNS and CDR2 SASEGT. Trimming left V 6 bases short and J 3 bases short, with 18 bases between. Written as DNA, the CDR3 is TGTGCCAGCAGCGCAAAGAAGGGGGTCGTCTACGAGCAGTACTTC. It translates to CASSAKKGVVYEQYF.

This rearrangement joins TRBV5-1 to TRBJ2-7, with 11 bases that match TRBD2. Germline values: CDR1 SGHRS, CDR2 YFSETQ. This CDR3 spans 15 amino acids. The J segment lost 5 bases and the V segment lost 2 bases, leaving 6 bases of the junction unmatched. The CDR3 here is CASSFIAGGENEQYF. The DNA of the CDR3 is TGCGCCAGCAGCTTCATAGCGGGAGGGGAAAACGAGCAGTACTTC.

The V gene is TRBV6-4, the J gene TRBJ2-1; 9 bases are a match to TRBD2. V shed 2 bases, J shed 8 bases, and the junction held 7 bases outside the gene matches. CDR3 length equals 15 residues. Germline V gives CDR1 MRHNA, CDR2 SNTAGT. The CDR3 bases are TGTGCCAGCAGTGACGGGTCTAGCGGGATCGATGAGCAGTTCTTC. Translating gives CASSDGSSGIDEQFF.

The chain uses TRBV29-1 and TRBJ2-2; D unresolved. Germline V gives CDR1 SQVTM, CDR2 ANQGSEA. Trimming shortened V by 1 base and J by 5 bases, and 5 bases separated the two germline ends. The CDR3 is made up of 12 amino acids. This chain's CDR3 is CSVEAVTGELFF. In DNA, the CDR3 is TGCAGCGTTGAAGCGGTGACCGGGGAGCTGTTTTTT.